What follows are 15 T cell receptor beta chains derived from one specimen sequenced in a study of cytomegalovirus exposure and HLA in healthy donors. 13 Jbeta primers and 60 Vbeta primers were used for the PCR. Measured with immunoSEQ multiplex PCR; TCRdb has only the in-frame clones, and not every one. The sample lists about 190,000 clones, roughly 83% occurring once. Sequencing was carried out using PBMCs. These receptors were taken from a woman aged 45-65 years in good health and CMV-seronegative.

The chain recombines TRBV5-1 with TRBJ2-6; 8 bases match TRBD1. Trimming cost V 0 bases and J 3 bases; bases outside gene matches: 8. CDR3 length: 18 amino acids. Per the germline V gene, CDR1 is SGHRS and CDR2 is YFSETQ. The CDR3 protein is CASSLEGQGASGANVLTF. In DNA, the CDR3 is TGCGCCAGCAGCTTGGAGGGGCAGGGGGCGAGTGGGGCCAACGTCCTGACTTTC.

V and J are TRBV7-2 and TRBJ1-6, with 9 positions matching TRBD1. This CDR3 region has 18 residues. Germline V lookup: CDR1 SGHTA, CDR2 FQGNSA. J was trimmed by 9 bases and V by 2 bases; bases with no gene match: 14. The CDR3 loop is CASSLFTRGGTGFSPLHF. The CDR3 nucleotides are TGTGCCAGCAGCTTATTCACCCGAGGCGGGACAGGGTTTTCACCCCTCCACTTT.

On this clone: Relative to the germline gene, one junction end is altered; a read error may explain this. The chain combines TRBV6-1 with TRBJ2-1; perhaps TRBD2 as D (7 bases). Germline V gene lookup returns CDR1 MNHNS and CDR2 SASEGT. The CDR3 has 12 residues. CDR3 protein: CGGLAATGEQFF. CDR3 coding DNA: TGCGGTGGGCTAGCGGCTACAGGGGAGCAGTTCTTC.

The chain is built from TRBV6-1 and TRBJ1-2; 7 positions match TRBD1. This CDR3 is 13 amino acids long. The V gene end was trimmed by 5 bases and the J gene end by 5 bases; junction bases not matched to a gene: 5. CDR1 is MNHNS and CDR2 is SASEGT in the germline V gene. The CDR3 region is CASSTGQMYGYTF. CDR3 DNA: TGTGCCAGCAGTACGGGACAGATGTATGGCTACACCTTC.

This rearrangement joins TRBV4-1 to TRBJ1-2; D may be TRBD1 (5 bases). The CDR3 totals 15 residues. Between the trimmed V and J ends, which lost 2 bases and 8 bases, there was a span of 18 bases. Per the germline V gene, CDR1 is MGHRA and CDR2 is YSYEKL. The CDR3 protein is CASSQNTQAPRGYTF. In DNA form, the CDR3 reads TGCGCCAGCAGCCAAAACACACAGGCCCCCCGGGGCTACACCTTC.

The chain combines TRBV15 with TRBJ2-5; D is perhaps TRBD1 (5 bases). Trimming took off 0 bases at V and 2 bases at J, with 10 bases between the two ends. Germline V gene sequence: CDR1 LNHNV, CDR2 YYDKDF (reference sequence). The CDR3 extends over 15 amino acids. CDR3 coding DNA: TGTGCCACCAGCAGAGACTTGACAGCTCAAGAGACCCAGTACTTC. Translated: CATSRDLTAQETQYF.

The chain couples TRBV7-3 to TRBJ1-1, with 10 bases identical to TRBD1. The CDR3 length is 16 residues. V gave up 5 bases and J gave up 2 bases; unmatched junction bases: 8. Germline CDR1 and CDR2: SGHTA and FQGTGA. CDR3 region: CASSLHGTGVNTEAFF. The CDR3 DNA sequence: TGTGCCAGCAGCCTCCACGGGACAGGGGTCAACACTGAAGCTTTCTTT.

The sample holds one count of this clone. This rearrangement joins TRBV19 to TRBJ2-1, with TRBD2 matching 13 bases. The trim removed 5 bases at V and 4 bases at J, leaving 5 bases unmatched. The CDR3 sequence is 16 residues long. Germline V gene data show CDR1 as LNHDA and CDR2 as SQIVND (reference sequence). CDR3 amino acids: CASSATSGRSYNEQFF. The CDR3 DNA follows: TGTGCCAGTAGTGCGACTAGCGGGAGGAGTTACAATGAGCAGTTCTTC.

The chain combines TRBV7-9 with TRBJ2-2, with D tentatively TRBD1 (5 bases). The germline gives CDR1 SEHNR, CDR2 FQNEAQ (reference sequence). The CDR3 is 15 residues long. The V end lost 0 bases, the J end lost 2 bases, and 7 bases lay between the germline ends. CDR3 sequence: CASSLARGNTGELFF. The CDR3 nucleotides are TGTGCCAGCAGCTTAGCTAGGGGCAACACCGGGGAGCTGTTTTTT.

This chain uses TRBV4-3 with TRBJ2-7, with a tentative D call TRBD1 (6 bases). The CDR3 spans 15 residues. Germline CDR1 reads LGHNA; CDR2 reads YSLEER. V was cut by 1 base and J by 0 bases, with 10 bases left in between. This CDR3 reads CASSQADRSSYEQYF. In DNA form, the CDR3 reads TGCGCCAGCAGCCAAGCCGACAGGAGCTCCTACGAGCAGTACTTC.

A few counts support this clone. The chain couples TRBV7-3 to TRBJ2-1; 11 bases line up with TRBD2. CDR1 and CDR2 from the germline V gene are SGHTA and FQGTGA. The length of the CDR3 is 15 residues. With V trimmed by 4 bases and J by 5 bases, 4 bases remained unmatched. CDR3 region: CASSSGLAGNNEQFF. The CDR3 coding sequence is TGTGCCAGCAGCTCAGGACTAGCGGGTAACAATGAGCAGTTCTTC.

In nucleotides, the CDR3 is TGTGCCAGCAGTGAAACAAGAAGCTCTGGAAACACCATATATTTT. Translating it yields CASSETRSSGNTIYF. This chain joins TRBV2 and TRBJ1-3, with no clear D. The germline V and J ends were trimmed by 2 bases and 0 bases, with 8 bases remaining between them. The germline gives CDR1 SNHLY, CDR2 FYNNEI. The CDR3 has 15 amino acids.

J is TRBJ1-2 and V is TRBV27, with 9 bases that match TRBD1. CDR1 is MNHEY and CDR2 is SMNVEV in the germline V gene (reference sequence). The V gene end was trimmed by 6 bases and the J gene end by 4 bases; junction bases not matched to a gene: 9. The CDR3 runs 15 residues. The chain's CDR3 is CASSNYRGLVYGYTF. The DNA for the CDR3 is TGTGCCAGCAGCAACTACAGGGGGCTAGTCTATGGCTACACCTTC.

This chain connects TRBV6-6 to TRBJ1-2; tentative D call: TRBD1 (5 bases). The CDR3 has 14 residues. CDR1 is MNHNY, CDR2 SVGAGI, per germline (reference sequence). Trimming cost V 6 bases and J 4 bases, with 15 bases left between them. DNA for the CDR3: TGTGCCAGCAGCGAGCTGGGGCTCAGCTATGGCTACACCTTC. It is translated as CASSELGLSYGYTF.

The genes are TRBV29-1 and TRBJ1-2; 8 nucleotides agree with TRBD1. The CDR3 sequence is 15 residues long. V shed 3 bases, J shed 3 bases, and the junction held 9 bases outside the gene matches. Germline values: CDR1 SQVTM, CDR2 ANQGSEA. As DNA, the CDR3 is TGCAGCGTTGACTCCGCAGGGGGCGGACACTATGGCTACACCTTC. Its protein is CSVDSAGGGHYGYTF.